Below, one T cell receptor (beta chain) is given with its context. A template switching step contributed a universal primer site, while unique molecular identifiers were present in the cDNA. TCRdb re-analysed the 5' RACE reads in MiXCR, keeping a single row per CDR3 protein. In the table there are roughly 500,000 distinct CDR3 sequences, roughly a fifth of which are singletons. The data derive from a study of identical twins. Separately, the same data were catalogued under a study of T cells expressing NK-cell markers. That source adds: Out of eight donors sequenced, seven tested HCMV-seropositive and the remaining one seronegative.

The sequence was obtained from a woman between 18 and 29 years old in good health. Sequenced sample: CD4+ T cells sorted from blood.

The CDR3 reads CASTGPSYEQYF. CDR3 coding DNA: TGTGCCAGTACGGGACCCTCTTACGAGCAGTACTTC. The gene calls are TRBV12-3 or TRBV12-4 and TRBJ2-7; the D gene could be TRBD1 or TRBD2 (5 bases each). This CDR3 contains 12 residues. V was cut by 9 bases and J by 4 bases, with 13 bases left in between.